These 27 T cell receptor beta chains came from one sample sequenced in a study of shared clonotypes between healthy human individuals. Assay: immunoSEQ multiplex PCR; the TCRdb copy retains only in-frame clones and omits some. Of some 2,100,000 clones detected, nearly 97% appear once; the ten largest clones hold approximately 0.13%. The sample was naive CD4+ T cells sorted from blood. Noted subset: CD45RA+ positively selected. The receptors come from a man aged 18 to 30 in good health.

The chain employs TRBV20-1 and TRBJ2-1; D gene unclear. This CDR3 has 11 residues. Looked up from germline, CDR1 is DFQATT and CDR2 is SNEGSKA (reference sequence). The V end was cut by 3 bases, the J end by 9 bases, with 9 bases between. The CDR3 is CSARPEAEQFF. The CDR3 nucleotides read TGCAGTGCTAGGCCCGAGGCTGAGCAGTTCTTC.

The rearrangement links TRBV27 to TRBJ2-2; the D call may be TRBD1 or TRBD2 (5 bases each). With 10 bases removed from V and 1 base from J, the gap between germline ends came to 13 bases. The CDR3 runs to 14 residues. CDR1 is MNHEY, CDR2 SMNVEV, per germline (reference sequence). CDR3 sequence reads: CATLRGENTGELFF. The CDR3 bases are TGTGCCACCCTCCGAGGGGAGAACACCGGGGAGCTGTTTTTT.

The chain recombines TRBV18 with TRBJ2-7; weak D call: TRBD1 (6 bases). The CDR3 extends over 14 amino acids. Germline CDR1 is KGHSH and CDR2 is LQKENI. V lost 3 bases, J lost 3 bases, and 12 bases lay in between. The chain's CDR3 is CASSPPGDFYEQYF. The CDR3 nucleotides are TGTGCCAGCTCACCGCCAGGGGATTTCTACGAGCAGTACTTC.

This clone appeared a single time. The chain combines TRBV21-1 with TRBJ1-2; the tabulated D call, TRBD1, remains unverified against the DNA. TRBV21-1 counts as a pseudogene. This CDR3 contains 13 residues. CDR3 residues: CARKSDRAYGYTF. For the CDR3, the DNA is TGTGCCAGGAAATCTGACAGGGCCTATGGCTACACCTTC.

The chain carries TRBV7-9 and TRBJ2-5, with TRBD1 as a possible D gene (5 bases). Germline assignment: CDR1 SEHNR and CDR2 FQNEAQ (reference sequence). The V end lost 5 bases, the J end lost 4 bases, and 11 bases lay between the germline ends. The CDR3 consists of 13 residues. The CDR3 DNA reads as TGTGCCAGCAGCATCGGACACCTAGAGACCCAGTACTTC. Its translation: CASSIGHLETQYF.

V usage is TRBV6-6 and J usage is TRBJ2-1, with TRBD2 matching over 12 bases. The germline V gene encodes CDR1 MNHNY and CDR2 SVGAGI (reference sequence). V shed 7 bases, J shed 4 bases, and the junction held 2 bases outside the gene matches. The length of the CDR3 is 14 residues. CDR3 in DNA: TGTGCCAGCACCGGGACTAGCGGGTACAATGAGCAGTTCTTC. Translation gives CASTGTSGYNEQFF.

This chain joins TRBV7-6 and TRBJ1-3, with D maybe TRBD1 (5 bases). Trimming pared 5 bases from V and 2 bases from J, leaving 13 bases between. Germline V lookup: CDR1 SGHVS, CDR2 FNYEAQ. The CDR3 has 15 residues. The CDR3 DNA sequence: TGTGCCAGCAGCCCCAGTAAGGGACCTGGAAACACCATATATTTT. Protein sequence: CASSPSKGPGNTIYF.

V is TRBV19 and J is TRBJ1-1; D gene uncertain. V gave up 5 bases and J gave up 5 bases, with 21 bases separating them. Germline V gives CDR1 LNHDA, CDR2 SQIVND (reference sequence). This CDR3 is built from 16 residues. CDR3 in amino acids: CASSALSPSGGTEAFF. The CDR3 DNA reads TGTGCCAGTAGTGCCCTGAGTCCATCGGGAGGAACTGAAGCTTTCTTT.

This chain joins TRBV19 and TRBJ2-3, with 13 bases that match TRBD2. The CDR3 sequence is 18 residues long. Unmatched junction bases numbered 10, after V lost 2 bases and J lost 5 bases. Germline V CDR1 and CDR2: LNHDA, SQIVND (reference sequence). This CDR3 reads CASSIKGLAGSLQDTQYF. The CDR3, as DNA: TGTGCCAGTAGTATAAAGGGACTAGCGGGGAGTCTACAAGATACGCAGTATTTT. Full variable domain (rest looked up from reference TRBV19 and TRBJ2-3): DGGITQSPKYLFRKEGQNVTLSCEQNLNHDAMYWYRQDPGQGLRLIYYSQIVNDFQKGDIAEGYSVSREKKESFPLTVTSAQKNPTAFYLCASSIKGLAGSLQDTQYFGPGTRLTVL.

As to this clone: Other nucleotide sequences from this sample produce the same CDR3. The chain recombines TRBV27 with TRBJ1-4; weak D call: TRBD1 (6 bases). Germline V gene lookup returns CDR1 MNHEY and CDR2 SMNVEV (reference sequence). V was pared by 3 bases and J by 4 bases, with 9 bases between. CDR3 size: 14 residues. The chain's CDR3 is CASSFAGVNEKLFF. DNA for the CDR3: TGTGCCAGCAGTTTCGCAGGGGTTAATGAAAAACTGTTTTTT.

The CDR3 DNA is TGCGCCAGCAGCCTTACCCCCGGGACAGGGCGGAACACTGAAGCTTTCTTT. It translates to CASSLTPGTGRNTEAFF. The chain couples TRBV4-1 to TRBJ1-1, with 9 bases that match TRBD1. Germline V CDR1 and CDR2: MGHRA, YSYEKL. V dropped 4 bases and J dropped 1; count of bases not matched to a gene: 10. The length of the CDR3 is 17 residues.

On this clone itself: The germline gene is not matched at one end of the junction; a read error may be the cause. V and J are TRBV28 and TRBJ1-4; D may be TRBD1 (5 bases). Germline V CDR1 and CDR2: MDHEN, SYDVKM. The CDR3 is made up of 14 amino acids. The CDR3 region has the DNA TGTGCCAGCAGTTTCCTACAGGCTAACGAAAAACTGTTTTTT. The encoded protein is CASSFLQANEKLFF.

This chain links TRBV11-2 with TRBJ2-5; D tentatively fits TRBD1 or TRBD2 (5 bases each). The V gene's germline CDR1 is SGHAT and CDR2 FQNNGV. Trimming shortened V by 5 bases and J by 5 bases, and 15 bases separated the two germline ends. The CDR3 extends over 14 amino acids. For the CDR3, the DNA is TGTGCCAGCAGCCAAGGGACGGAATGGGAGACCCAGTACTTC. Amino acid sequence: CASSQGTEWETQYF.

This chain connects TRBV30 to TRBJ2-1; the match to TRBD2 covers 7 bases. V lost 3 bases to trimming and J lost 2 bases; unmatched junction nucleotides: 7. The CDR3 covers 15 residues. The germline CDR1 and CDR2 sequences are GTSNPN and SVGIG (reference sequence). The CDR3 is CAWRRGGGPYNEQFF. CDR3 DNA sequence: TGTGCCTGGAGGAGGGGCGGGGGACCCTACAATGAGCAGTTCTTC.

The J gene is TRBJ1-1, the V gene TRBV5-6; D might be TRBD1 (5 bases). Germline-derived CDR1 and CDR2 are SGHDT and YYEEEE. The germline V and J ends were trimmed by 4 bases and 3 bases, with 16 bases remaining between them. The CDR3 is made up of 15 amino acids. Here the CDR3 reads CASSTKGWVDTEAFF. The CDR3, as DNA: TGTGCCAGCAGCACGAAGGGGTGGGTGGACACTGAAGCTTTCTTT.

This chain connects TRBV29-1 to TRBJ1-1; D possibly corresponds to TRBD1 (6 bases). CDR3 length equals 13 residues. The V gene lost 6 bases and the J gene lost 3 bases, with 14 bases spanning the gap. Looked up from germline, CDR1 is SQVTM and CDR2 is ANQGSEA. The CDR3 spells CSVLRGADTEAFF. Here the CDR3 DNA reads TGCAGCGTCCTACGGGGGGCTGACACTGAAGCTTTCTTT.

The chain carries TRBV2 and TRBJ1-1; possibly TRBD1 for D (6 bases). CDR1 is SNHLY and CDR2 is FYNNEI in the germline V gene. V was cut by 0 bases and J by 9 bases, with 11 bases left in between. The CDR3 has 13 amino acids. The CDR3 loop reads CASSEAWGTKAFF. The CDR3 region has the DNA TGTGCCAGCAGTGAAGCCTGGGGGACAAAAGCTTTCTTT.

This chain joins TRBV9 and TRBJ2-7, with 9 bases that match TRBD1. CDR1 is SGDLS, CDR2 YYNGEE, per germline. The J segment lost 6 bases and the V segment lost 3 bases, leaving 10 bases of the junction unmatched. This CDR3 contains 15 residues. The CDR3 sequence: CASSGQGQGLGEQYF. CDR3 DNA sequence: TGTGCCAGCAGCGGGCAGGGACAGGGATTAGGCGAGCAGTACTTC.

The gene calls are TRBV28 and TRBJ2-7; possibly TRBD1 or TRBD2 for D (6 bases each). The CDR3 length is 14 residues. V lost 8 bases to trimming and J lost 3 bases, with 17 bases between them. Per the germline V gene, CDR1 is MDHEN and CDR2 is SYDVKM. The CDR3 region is CASLRGVGIYEQYF. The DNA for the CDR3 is TGTGCCAGCCTAAGGGGGGTGGGAATCTACGAGCAGTACTTC.

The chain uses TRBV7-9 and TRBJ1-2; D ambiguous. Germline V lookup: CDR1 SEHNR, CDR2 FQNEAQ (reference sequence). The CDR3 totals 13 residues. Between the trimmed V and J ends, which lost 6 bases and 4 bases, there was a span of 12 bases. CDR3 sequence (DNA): TGTGCCAGCAGAAGCCAGGAGGGCTATGGCTACACCTTC. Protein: CASRSQEGYGYTF.

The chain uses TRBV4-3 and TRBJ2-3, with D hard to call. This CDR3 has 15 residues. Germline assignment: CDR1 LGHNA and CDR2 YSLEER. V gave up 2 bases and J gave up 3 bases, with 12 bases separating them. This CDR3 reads CASSQLRSLTDTQYF. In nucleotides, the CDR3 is TGCGCCAGCAGCCAACTACGAAGCCTAACAGATACGCAGTATTTT.

The CDR3 nucleotides are TGTGCCAGCAGCGTAGGAATGGACAGCGACACCGGGGAGCTGTTTTTT. It is translated as CASSVGMDSDTGELFF. The rearrangement joins TRBV9 to TRBJ2-2; TRBD1 is a possible D gene (6 bases). The CDR3 consists of 16 residues. The germline V gene has CDR1 SGDLS and CDR2 YYNGEE. The V end lost 0 bases, the J end lost 3 bases, and 12 bases lay between the germline ends.

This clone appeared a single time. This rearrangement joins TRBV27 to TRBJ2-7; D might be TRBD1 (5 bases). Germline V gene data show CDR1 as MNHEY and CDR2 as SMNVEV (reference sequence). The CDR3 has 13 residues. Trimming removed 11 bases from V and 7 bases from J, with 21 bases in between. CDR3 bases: TGTGCCGCGTCAGACAGAATTTCTAATGAGCAGTACTTC. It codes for CAASDRISNEQYF.

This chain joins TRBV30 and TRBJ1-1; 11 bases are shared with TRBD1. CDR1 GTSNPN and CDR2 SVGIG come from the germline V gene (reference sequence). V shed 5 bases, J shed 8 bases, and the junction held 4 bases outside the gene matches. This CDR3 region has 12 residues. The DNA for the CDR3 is TGTGCCTGGGGGACAGGGGGAGTAGAAGCTTTCTTT. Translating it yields CAWGTGGVEAFF.

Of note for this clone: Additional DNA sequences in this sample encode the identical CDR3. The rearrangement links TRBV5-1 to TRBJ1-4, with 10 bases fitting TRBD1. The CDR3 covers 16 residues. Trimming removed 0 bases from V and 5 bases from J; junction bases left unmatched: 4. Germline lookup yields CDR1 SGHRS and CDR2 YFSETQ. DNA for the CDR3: TGCGCCAGCAGCTTGGCTGTGGGACAGGGGAATGAAAAACTGTTTTTT. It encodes CASSLAVGQGNEKLFF.

CDR3: CASSPYPTSYYEQYF. The CDR3 DNA is TGCGCCAGCAGCCCCTATCCAACTAGTTATTACGAGCAGTACTTC. The chain employs TRBV5-1 and TRBJ2-7; tentative D call: TRBD2 (5 bases). Germline V lookup: CDR1 SGHRS, CDR2 YFSETQ. V was pared by 4 bases and J by 4 bases, with 18 bases between. This CDR3 contains 15 residues. Full variable domain (remainder filled in from reference TRBV5-1 and TRBJ2-7): KAGVTQTPRYLIKTRGQQVTLSCSPISGHRSVSWYQQTPGQGLQFLFEYFSETQRNKGNFPGRFSGRQFSNSRSEMNVSTLELGDSALYLCASSPYPTSYYEQYFGPGTRLTVT.

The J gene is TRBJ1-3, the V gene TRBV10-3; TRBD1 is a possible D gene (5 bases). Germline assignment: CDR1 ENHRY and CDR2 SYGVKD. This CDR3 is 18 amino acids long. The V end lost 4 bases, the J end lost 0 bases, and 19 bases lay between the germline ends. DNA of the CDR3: TGTGCCATCAGTGGCGAACCCCTAGGGGCCCTCTCTGGAAACACCATATATTTT. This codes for CAISGEPLGALSGNTIYF.